The T cell receptor beta chain described here comes from a study of blood T cell repertoires in COVID-19. Study context: Samples of COVID-19 (acute and convalescent) were obtained from the United States, Italy and Spain. T cells, B-cell-depleted T cells, or PBMCs provided the cDNA or gDNA that served as material.

This CDR3 spans 12 amino acids. V was shortened by 8 bases and J by 4 bases, with 14 bases between the two germline ends. CDR1 and CDR2 (germline): GTSNPN, SVGIG (reference sequence). In the source study's methods: Amplification with reference gene primers provided the estimates of nucleated cell counts. Using immunoSEQ multiplex PCR, the repertoire was profiled, and TCRdb retains in-frame clones only, with some absent. From that table come the V and J calls and clone size; the DNA was used to work out D and trimming. This sample yields 150,000 to 200,000 clones, of which about four fifths are seen a single time; around 6.3% belongs to the top ten.

V and J are TRBV30 and TRBJ1-2, with D possibly TRBD1 on 5 matching bases. The sample comprised peripheral blood. The TCR sequence derives from a man aged 70 or older with active or convalescent COVID-19. CDR3 residues: CARTQGIYGYTF. In DNA form, the CDR3 reads TGTGCCCGAACCCAGGGTATCTATGGCTACACCTTC.